This T cell receptor beta chain stems from a study of control samples from healthy donors and cancer patients. Data came from immunoSEQ multiplex PCR; TCRdb stores just in-frame clones and leaves some out. The data contain some 100,000 clones, 86% of them singletons. This clonotype originated in a woman aged 45-65 years in good health. The sequenced material came from blood.

CDR3 sequence (DNA): TGTGCCAGCAGTTTCTCCTCTACGGCTTTCTTT. This encodes CASSFSSTAFF. This rearrangement joins TRBV12-3 or TRBV12-4 to TRBJ1-1; D gene ambiguous. The CDR3 extends over 11 amino acids. Trimming removed 3 bases from V and 11 bases from J, with 10 bases in between.